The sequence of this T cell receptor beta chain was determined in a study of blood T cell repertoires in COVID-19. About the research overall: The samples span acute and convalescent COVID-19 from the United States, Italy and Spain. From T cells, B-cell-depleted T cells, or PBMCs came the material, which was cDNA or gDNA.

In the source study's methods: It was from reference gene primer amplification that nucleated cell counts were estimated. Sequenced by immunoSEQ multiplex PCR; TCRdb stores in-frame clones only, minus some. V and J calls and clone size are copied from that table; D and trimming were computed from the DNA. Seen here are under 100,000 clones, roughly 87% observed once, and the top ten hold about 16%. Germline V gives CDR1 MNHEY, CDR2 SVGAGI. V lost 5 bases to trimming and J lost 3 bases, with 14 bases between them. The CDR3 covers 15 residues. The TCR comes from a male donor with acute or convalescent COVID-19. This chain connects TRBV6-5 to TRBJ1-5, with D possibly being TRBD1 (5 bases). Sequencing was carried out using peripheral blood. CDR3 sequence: CASSPTVTFNQPQHF. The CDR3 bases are TGTGCCAGCAGTCCGACAGTGACGTTCAATCAGCCCCAGCATTTT.